This TCR beta chain was sequenced in a study of T cells in Graves' hyperthyroidism and ophthalmopathy. Study findings and constraints: Appearing also in blood were most of the thyroid clonotypes expanded above 0.001. The model made its ophthalmopathy prediction, and onset followed a median approximately 7 months later.

Notes on this clonotype: Its antigen remains unknown.

Germline CDR1 ENHRY, CDR2 SYGVKD. The CDR3 extends over 15 amino acids. Trimming at V came to 3 bases and at J to 6 bases, leaving 10 bases not matched to a gene. The TCR beta CDR3 regions underwent amplification using RNA transcripts as the source. First-round RT-PCR with HTBI primers amplified the TCR CDR3 region. TCRdb called the multiplex PCR reads again in MiXCR, with one record for every CDR3 protein. The data contain a few hundred thousand distinct CDR3 sequences, more than 15% of them seen just once; the ten biggest clones take up approximately 7%. Exclusion criteria comprised uncontrolled infection, other autoimmune disease, pregnancy or lactation. Fresh peripheral blood, 9.5 to 10 ml of it, supplied the PBMCs.

What was sequenced was blood. This receptor was identified in a woman between 25 and 40 years old with Graves' hyperthyroidism. The V gene is TRBV10-3, the J gene TRBJ1-1; 7 bases agree with TRBD1. CDR3 nucleotide sequence: TGTGCCATCAGTGACGCCGGGACAGATCTCCCTGAAGCTTTCTTT. Amino acid sequence: CAISDAGTDLPEAFF.